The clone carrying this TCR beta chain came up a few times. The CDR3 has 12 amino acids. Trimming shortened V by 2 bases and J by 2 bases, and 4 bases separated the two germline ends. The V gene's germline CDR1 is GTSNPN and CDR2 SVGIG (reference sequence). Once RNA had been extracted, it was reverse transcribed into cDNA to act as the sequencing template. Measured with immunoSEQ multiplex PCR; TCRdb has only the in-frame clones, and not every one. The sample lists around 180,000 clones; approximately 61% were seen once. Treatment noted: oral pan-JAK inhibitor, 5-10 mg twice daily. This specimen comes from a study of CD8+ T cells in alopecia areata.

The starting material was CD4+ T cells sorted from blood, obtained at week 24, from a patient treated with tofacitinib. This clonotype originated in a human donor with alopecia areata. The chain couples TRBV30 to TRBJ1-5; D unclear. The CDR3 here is CAWSKRNQPQHF. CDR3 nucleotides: TGTGCCTGGAGTAAACGCAATCAGCCCCAGCATTTT.